This T cell receptor (beta chain) emerged from a study of T cells in women clearing cervical HPV infection. Generated by immunoSEQ multiplex PCR, the TCRdb table keeps only in-frame clones and is missing some. The table for this sample gives tens of thousands of clones. HPV was found by MY09/MY11 PCR and dot-blot genotyping. This receptor was taken from a woman aged 18-70 years with a cervical HPV16 infection that either progressed to CIN3+ or cleared (not recorded which). The sequenced material came from blood buffy coat.

The CDR3 is CASSLAGGDNQPQHF. The sequenced CDR3 bases are TGCGCCAGCAGCTTGGCGGGGGGTGACAATCAGCCC. This chain connects TRBV5-1 to TRBJ1-5; D is possibly TRBD1 (5 bases). The read halts 3 residues ahead of the CDR3 end, with the missing end drawn from the germline J gene. V shed 0 bases and J shed 3 bases, with 10 bases lying between them. The germline CDR1 and CDR2 sequences are SGHRS and YFSETQ. This CDR3 is 15 amino acids long.